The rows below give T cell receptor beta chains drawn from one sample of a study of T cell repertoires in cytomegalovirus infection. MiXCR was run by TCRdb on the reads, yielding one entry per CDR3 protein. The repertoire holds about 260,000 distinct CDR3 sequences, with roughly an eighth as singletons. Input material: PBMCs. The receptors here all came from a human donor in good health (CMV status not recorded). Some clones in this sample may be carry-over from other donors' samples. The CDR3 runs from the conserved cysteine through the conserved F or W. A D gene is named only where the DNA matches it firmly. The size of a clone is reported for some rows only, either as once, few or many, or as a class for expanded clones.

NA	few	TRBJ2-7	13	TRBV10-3	CAISQQEAYEQYF	TGTGCCATCAGTCAACAGGAAGCCTACGAGCAGTACTTC
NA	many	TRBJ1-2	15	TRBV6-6	CASSSGGLIGSGYTF	TGTGCCAGCAGTTCCGGGGGACTGATCGGAAGTGGCTACACCTTC
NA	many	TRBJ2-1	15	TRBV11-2	CASSLVGRLYNEQFF	TGTGCCAGCAGCTTAGTGGGACGGCTATACAATGAGCAGTTCTTC
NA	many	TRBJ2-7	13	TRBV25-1	CASSRGLFYEQYF	TGTGCCAGCAGTCGGGGCCTCTTCTACGAGCAGTACTTC
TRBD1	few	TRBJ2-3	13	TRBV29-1	CSAGDRVADTQYF	TGCAGCGCAGGGGACAGGGTGGCAGATACGCAGTATTTT
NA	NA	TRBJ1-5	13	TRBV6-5	CASTPGGDQPQHF	TGTGCCAGCACCCCGGGGGGCGATCAGCCCCAGCATTTT
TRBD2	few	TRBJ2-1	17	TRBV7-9	CASSGSTSGSAGNEQFF	TGTGCCAGCAGCGGTAGCACAAGCGGGAGTGCTGGCAATGAGCAGTTCTTC
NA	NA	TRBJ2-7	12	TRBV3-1	CASSQDPYEQYF	TGTGCCAGCAGCCAAGACCCCTACGAGCAGTACTTC
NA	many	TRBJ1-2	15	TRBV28	CASRLVAGNLIGYTF	TGTGCCAGCAGGCTAGTAGCAGGGAATTTGATTGGCTACACCTTC
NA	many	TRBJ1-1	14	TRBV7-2	CASSLGWVNTEAFF	TGTGCCAGCAGCTTAGGTTGGGTGAACACTGAAGCTTTCTTT
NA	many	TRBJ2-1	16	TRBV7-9	CASSSEGSSVYNEQFF	TGTGCCAGCAGCTCCGAGGGGTCATCAGTGTACAATGAGCAGTTCTTC
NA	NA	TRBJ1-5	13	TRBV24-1	CATSEVAGQPQHF	TGTGCCACCAGTGAGGTTGCGGGTCAGCCCCAGCATTTT
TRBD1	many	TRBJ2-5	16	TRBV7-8	CASSNRDSDSQETQYF	TGTGCCAGCAGCAACCGGGACAGCGATAGTCAAGAGACCCAGTACTTC
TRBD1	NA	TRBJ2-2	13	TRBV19	CASGQGNTGELFF	TGTGCCAGTGGACAGGGAAACACCGGGGAGCTGTTTTTT
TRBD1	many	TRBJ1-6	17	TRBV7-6	CASSLGKWTGYDSPLHF	TGTGCCAGCAGCTTGGGAAAATGGACAGGGTACGATTCACCCCTCCACTTT
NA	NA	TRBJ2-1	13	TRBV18	CASSHPNYNEQFF	TGTGCCAGCTCACACCCTAACTACAATGAGCAGTTCTTC
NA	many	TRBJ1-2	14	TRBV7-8	CASSLGEVNYGYTF	TGTGCCAGCAGCTTAGGAGAGGTGAACTATGGCTACACCTTC
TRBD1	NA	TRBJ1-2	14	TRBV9	CASSVEPQGDGYTF	TGTGCCAGCAGCGTGGAGCCACAGGGGGATGGTTACACCTTC
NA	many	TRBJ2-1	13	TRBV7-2	CASSLVPVSTQFF	TGTGCCAGCAGCTTAGTCCCAGTTAGCACTCAGTTCTTC
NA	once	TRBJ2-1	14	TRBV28	CASYSTTPKDEQFF	TGTGCCAGCTACAGCACCACCCCCAAGGATGAGCAGTTCTTC
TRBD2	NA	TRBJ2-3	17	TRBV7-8	CASRGASGRSGADTQYF	TGTGCCAGCAGGGGGGCTAGCGGGAGGTCGGGGGCAGATACGCAGTATTTT
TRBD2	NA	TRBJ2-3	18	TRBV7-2	CASSSLSGRAGLTDTQYF	TGTGCCAGCAGCTCTCTAAGTGGGAGGGCCGGTTTGACAGATACGCAGTATTTT
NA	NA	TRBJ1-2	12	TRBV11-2	CASSQRNDGYTF	TGTGCCAGCAGTCAAAGAAACGATGGCTACACCTTC
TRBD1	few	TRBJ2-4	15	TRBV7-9	CASSFLRDRGNIQYF	TGTGCCAGCAGCTTCCTCCGGGACAGGGGAAACATTCAGTACTTC
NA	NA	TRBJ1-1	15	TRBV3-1	CASSLTGGGGTEAFF	TGTGCCAGCAGTCTTACCGGGGGTGGGGGCACTGAAGCTTTCTTT
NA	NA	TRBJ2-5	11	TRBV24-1	CATSGGSTQYF	TGTGCCACCAGTGGGGGTTCGACCCAGTACTTC
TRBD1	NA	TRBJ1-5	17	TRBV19	CASSKQGAPRLHQPQHF	TGTGCCAGTAGTAAACAGGGGGCACCCCGGCTCCATCAGCCCCAGCATTTT
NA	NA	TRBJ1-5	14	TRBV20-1	CSARGGSSNQPQHF	TGCAGTGCTAGAGGCGGCTCGAGCAATCAGCCCCAGCATTTT
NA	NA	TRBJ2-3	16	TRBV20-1	CSARPEIGRATDTQYF	TGCAGTGCTAGACCCGAGATCGGGCGGGCCACAGATACGCAGTATTTT
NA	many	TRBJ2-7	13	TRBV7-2	CASSLGVRGEQYF	TGTGCCAGCAGCTTAGGAGTTAGGGGCGAGCAGTACTTC
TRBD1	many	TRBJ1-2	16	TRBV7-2	CASSLVFEGASYGYTF	TGTGCCAGCAGCTTAGTGTTTGAGGGGGCCAGCTATGGCTACACCTTC
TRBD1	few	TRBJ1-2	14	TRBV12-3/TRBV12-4	CASSPTGTAYGYTF	TGTGCCAGCAGTCCAACTGGGACAGCCTATGGCTACACCTTC
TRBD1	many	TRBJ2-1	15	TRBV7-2	CASSLFDRVVDEQFF	TGTGCCAGCAGCTTATTTGACAGGGTTGTTGATGAGCAGTTCTTC
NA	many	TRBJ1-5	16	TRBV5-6	CASSLSRGSRNQPQHF	TGTGCCAGCAGCTTGTCTAGGGGTTCTCGCAATCAGCCCCAGCATTTT
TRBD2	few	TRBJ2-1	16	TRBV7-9	CASRSGTTGSYNEQFF	TGTGCCAGCAGGAGTGGGACTACAGGCTCCTACAATGAGCAGTTCTTC
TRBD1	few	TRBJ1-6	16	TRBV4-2	CASSRVEGRGISPLHF	TGTGCCAGCAGCCGGGTGGAGGGCAGGGGGATTTCACCCCTCCACTTT